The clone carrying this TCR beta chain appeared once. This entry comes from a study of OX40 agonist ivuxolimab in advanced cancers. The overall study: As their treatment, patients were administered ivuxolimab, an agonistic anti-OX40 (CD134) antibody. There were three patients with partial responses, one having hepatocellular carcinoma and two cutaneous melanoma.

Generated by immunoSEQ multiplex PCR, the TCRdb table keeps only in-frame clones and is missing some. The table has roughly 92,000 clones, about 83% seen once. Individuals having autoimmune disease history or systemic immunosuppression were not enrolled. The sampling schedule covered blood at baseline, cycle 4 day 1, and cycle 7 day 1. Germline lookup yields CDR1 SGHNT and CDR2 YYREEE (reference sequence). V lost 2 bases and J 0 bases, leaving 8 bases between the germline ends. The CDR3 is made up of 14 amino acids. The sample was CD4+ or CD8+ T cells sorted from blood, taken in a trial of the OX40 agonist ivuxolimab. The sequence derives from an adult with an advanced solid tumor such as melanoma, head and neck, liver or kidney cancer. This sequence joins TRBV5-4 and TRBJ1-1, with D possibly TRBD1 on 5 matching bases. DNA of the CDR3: TGTGCCAGCAGCTTCGGGACGTTGAACACTGAAGCTTTCTTT. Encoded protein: CASSFGTLNTEAFF.